This TCR beta chain is from a study of CD4 and CD8 cells across lung adenocarcinoma regions. TCRdb ran MiXCR on the PCR reads and lists one entry per CDR3 protein. Altogether some 11,000 distinct CDR3 sequences are present, about three fifths being singletons, with the ten largest covering 88%. V lost 1 base to trimming and J lost 10 bases; unmatched junction nucleotides: 4. This CDR3 comprises 13 residues. Per germline, CDR1 SGHVS and CDR2 FNYEAQ. This receptor was obtained from a male donor with lung adenocarcinoma. The CD4 and CD8 labels of this study may be unreliable. The chain links TRBV7-6 to TRBJ2-1; 7 nucleotides match TRBD1. The sequenced sample consisted of CD8+ T cells from the margin of a lung tumor. CDR3 loop: CASSLGQGMEQFF. CDR3 in DNA: TGTGCCAGCAGCTTAGGACAGGGTATGGAGCAGTTCTTC.